This TCR beta chain stems from a study of T-cell reconstitution after alpha-beta-depleted transplantation in children. Unique molecular identifiers were incorporated when the TCRbeta library was constructed. Each CDR3 protein is one row after TCRdb ran MiXCR on the PCR reads. The sample includes 550,000 to 600,000 distinct CDR3 sequences, around 23% of them seen just once. This clonotype was counted between two and nine times. Antigen: not known. General study points: When one year had passed after transplant, most T-cell counts and diversity came from newly produced T cells.

The specimen comprised PBMCs, mostly from graft donor cells, sampled 360 days after TCRalphabeta/CD19-depleted stem cell transplant. The sequence derives from a boy under two years old who had a stem cell transplant for acute myeloid leukemia, so the T cells may come from the graft donor.

CDR3 protein: CSVGFNEKLFF. CDR3 DNA: TGCAGCGTTGGGTTTAATGAAAAACTGTTTTTT. The chain recombines TRBV29-1 with TRBJ1-4; D is undetermined. The length of the CDR3 is 11 residues. Germline CDR1 and CDR2: SQVTM and ANQGSEA. Trimming took off 4 bases at V and 4 bases at J, with 4 bases between the two ends.